Given below is one T cell receptor beta chain in context. One end of the junction does not line up with germline, which may come from a read error. The source material, 20-30 mg of unsorted bulk tissue, was used to co-extract RNA and DNA. Production of TCR beta cDNA used roughly 0.55 ug total RNA together with a constant-region primer. Generation of the TCR beta libraries relied on three nested multiplex PCR rounds using slightly modified ARM-PCR. Primers for the first two PCR rounds were TRBV1-TRBV30 forward primers and a C-beta reverse primer (roughly 10 cycles per round). In TCRdb, the multiplex PCR reads were re-called with MiXCR into one record per CDR3 protein. This sample has fewer than 150,000 distinct CDR3 sequences, with 50% to 70% found just once. The CDR3 consists of 14 residues. This sample stems from a study of tumor-infiltrating lymphocytes in primary liver carcinoma.

The source is a woman aged 55-75 years with primary liver carcinoma and hepatitis B virus infection. The chain joins TRBV12-3 or TRBV12-4 to TRBJ1-1; TRBD1 agrees at 7 bases. The sequenced sample was liver tumor tissue from sampling region 1. This sample's subset: tumor region T1, superior pole. CDR3 nucleotide sequence: TGCGCCAACAGCCCGCAGGGGGGACTCACTGAAGCTTTCTTT. This translates into CANSPQGGLTEAFF.